This T cell receptor (beta chain) is from a study of molecular identifiers for immune sequencing clone quantification (dated by TCRdb to between 2018 and 2020). Concerning the study at large: In a replicate experiment, RNA from approximately 22,000 or 94,000 naive CD8 T cells was split into five aliquots, four of which were sequenced. The study was a methods study using CD8 T cells to benchmark molecular-identifier clustering-based TCR repertoire sequencing (MIDCIRS) and TCR RNA copy counting.

Naive CD8 T cell libraries were made from roughly 20,000 to 1,000,000 sorted cells using 10%, 30% or 50% of purified RNA. On a BD FACSAria II, naive CD8 T cells were FACS-sorted as CD8+CD4-CCR7+CD45RA+ and collected into RLT Plus buffer. Detection sensitivity was tested by spiking Jurkat RNA equal to ten TCR copies' worth into samples containing roughly 19,000-1,000,000 naive CD8 T cells. Enrichment of CD8 T cells was done with RosetteSep CD8+ T Cell Enrichment Cocktail plus Ficoll-Paque, and ACK red cell lysis came afterward. The investigation overall reported the following: The naive libraries included spiked-in Jurkat TCR RNA (roughly eleven copies' worth), and this Jurkat TCR RNA is not part of the donor repertoire. About 3 recovered TCR RNA copies per cell were obtained by modeling, versus approximately 10 by digital PCR, implying a capture efficiency of 30% to 35%. The sizes of highly expanded clones could end up underestimated when identical TCR molecules share a barcode. When barcode sub-clustering was not used, chimeric consensus sequences inflated TCR diversity, with chimeras reaching as high as 47%. Even against a background of some 920,000 naive CD8 T cells, spiked-in Jurkat TCR RNA amounting to a single cell's worth was reported to be detectable. Clones above 20 RNA copies held over 97% of molecules in CMV-specific effector cells but under 1% in naive cells.

Relative to germline, V is 7 bases shorter and J is 2 bases shorter, with 14 bases between their ends. The CDR3 measures 14 amino acids from cysteine to phenylalanine. CDR3 DNA is the only sequence kept; it has 42 bases, read in frame from the first base. For CDR1 and CDR2, the germline V gene lists MDHEN and SYDVKM. Library method: PCR. The sequencing machine was a NextSeq 500. Bulk TCR libraries were made following a previously described method, with the TCR primers given in Table S5. Total RNA was purified with the Qiagen AllPrep DNA/RNA kit. Before any analysis, reads coming from multiple sequencing runs of the same library were combined into one pool. In the authors' own workflow: Reads were retained only if an exact TCR constant sequence was present, and the retained reads were trimmed to 150 nt and grouped according to their 12-nt molecular barcodes. Reads in each barcode group were sub-clustered using a 15% Levenshtein threshold, and a quality-weighted consensus sequence was built for each RNA molecule. Non-functional sequences were excluded, and lower-count sequences lying one edit away from another sequence were also excluded. Barcode sub-clusters with fewer than 20% of the maximum read count were removed, based on fitting two negative binomial distributions. TCRdb took the public reads, trimmed them with fastp at Q25, ran MiXCR for clone calling and kept in-frame beta chains. Identical CDR3 proteins give one entry, which carries the most common genes and DNA. These V and J calls rely on TCRdb rather than the paper's analysis. This sample is represented by more than 8,000 distinct CDR3 sequences; about a fifth of them were singletons. The ten largest clones add up to approximately 1.5% of the sample.

This clonotype was counted many times. It has no known antigen specificity. No base-level quality is on record; no much larger clone is a single base apart. Sequencing was done on a sample of naive CD8+ T cells from blood, with Jurkat cell RNA spiked in. The sample's cell subset or site label is to be understood as: FACS-sorted CD8+CD4-CCR7+CD45RA+ naive T cells. This TCR derives from a human donor in good health. Some libraries in this study had Jurkat cell RNA spiked in. In this chain, TRBV28 is recombined with TRBJ2-5; the best D guess is TRBD1, with 5 bases matching. The DNA is TGTGCCAGCAACCCGACAGAATTACAAGAGACCCAGTACTTC. Protein translation: CASNPTELQETQYF.